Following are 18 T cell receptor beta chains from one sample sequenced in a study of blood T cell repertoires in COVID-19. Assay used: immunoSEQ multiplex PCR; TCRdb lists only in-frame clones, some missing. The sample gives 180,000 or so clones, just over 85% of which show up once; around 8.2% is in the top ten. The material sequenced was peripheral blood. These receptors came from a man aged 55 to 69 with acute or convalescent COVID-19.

CDR3 coding DNA: TGCAGCGTTGAAAGCCGATCTAACTATGGCTACACCTTC. Protein: CSVESRSNYGYTF. The chain uses TRBV29-1 and TRBJ1-2; D is unclear. Trimming stripped 2 bases from V and 0 bases from J, with 7 bases between. This CDR3 region has 13 residues. Germline CDR1 is SQVTM and CDR2 is ANQGSEA.

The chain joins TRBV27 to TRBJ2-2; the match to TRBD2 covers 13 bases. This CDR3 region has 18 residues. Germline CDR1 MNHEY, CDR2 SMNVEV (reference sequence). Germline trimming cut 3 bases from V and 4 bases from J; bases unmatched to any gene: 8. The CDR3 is CASSFFFTSGRVTGELFF. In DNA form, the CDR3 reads TGTGCCAGCAGTTTTTTCTTTACTAGCGGGAGGGTCACCGGGGAGCTGTTTTTT.

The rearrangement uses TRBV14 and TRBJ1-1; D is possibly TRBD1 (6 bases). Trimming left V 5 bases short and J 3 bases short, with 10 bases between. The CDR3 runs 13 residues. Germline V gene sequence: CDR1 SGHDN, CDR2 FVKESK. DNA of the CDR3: TGTGCCAGCAGCTGGGACACGGACACTGAAGCTTTCTTT. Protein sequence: CASSWDTDTEAFF.

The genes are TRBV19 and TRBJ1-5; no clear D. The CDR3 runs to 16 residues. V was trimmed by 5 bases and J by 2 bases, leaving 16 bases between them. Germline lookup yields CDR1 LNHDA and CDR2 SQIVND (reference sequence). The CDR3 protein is CASSSQLFIGNQPQHF. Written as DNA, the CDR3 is TGTGCCAGTAGTTCACAGCTCTTTATTGGCAATCAGCCCCAGCATTTT.

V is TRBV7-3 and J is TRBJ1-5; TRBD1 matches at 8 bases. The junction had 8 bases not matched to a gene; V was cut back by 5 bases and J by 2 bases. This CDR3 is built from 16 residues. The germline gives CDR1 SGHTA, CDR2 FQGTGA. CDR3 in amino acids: CASSPRQGRGNQPQHF. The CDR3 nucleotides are TGTGCCAGCAGCCCACGACAGGGGAGAGGCAATCAGCCCCAGCATTTT.

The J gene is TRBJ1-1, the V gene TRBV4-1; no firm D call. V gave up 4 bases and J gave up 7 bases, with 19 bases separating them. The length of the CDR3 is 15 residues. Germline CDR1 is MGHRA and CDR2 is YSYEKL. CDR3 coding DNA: TGCGCCAGCAGCCTTTCCTGGAGGGTCGCCAGTGAAGCTTTCTTT. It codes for CASSLSWRVASEAFF.

The CDR3 nucleotides read TGCGCCAGCAGCCTAGGGGACAGGGGGCTTGTCTATGGCTACACCTTC. Protein: CASSLGDRGLVYGYTF. V gene TRBV5-1 combines with J gene TRBJ1-2; 12 bases match TRBD1. CDR3 length: 16 residues. V trimming: 4 bases; J trimming: 4 bases; junction bases outside the gene matches: 8. Per the germline V gene, CDR1 is SGHRS and CDR2 is YFSETQ.

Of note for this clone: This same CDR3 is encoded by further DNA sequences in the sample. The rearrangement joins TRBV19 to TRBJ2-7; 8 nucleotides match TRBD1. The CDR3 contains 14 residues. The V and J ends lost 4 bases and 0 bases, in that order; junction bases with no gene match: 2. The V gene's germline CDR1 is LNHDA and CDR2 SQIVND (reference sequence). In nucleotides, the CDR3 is TGTGCCAGTAGTAGACAGGGGAGCTCCTACGAGCAGTACTTC. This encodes CASSRQGSSYEQYF.

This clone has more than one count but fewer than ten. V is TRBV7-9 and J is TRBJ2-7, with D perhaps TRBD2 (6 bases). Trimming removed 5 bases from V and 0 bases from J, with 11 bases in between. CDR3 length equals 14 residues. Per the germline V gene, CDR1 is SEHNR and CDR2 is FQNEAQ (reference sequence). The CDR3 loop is CASSPRERSYEQYF. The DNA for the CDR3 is TGTGCCAGCAGCCCTCGGGAGCGCTCCTACGAGCAGTACTTC.

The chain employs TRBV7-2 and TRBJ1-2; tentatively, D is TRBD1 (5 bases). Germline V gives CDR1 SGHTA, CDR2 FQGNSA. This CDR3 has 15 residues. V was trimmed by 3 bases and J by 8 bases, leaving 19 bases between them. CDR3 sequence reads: CASSLGGTDFGGYTF. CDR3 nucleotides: TGTGCCAGCAGCTTGGGCGGGACGGATTTTGGGGGCTACACCTTC.

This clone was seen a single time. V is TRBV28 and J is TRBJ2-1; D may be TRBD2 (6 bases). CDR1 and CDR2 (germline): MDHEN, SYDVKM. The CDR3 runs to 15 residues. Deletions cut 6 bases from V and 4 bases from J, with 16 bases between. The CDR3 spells CASRKGTGRYNEQFF. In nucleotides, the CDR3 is TGTGCCAGCAGAAAAGGGACTGGCCGATACAATGAGCAGTTCTTC.

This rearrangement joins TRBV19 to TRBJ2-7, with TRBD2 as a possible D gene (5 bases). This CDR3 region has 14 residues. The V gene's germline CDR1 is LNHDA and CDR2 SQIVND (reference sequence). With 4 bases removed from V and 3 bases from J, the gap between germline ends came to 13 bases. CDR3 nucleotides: TGTGCCAGTAGTAGCCCCGGGGAGAACTACGAGCAGTACTTC. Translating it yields CASSSPGENYEQYF.

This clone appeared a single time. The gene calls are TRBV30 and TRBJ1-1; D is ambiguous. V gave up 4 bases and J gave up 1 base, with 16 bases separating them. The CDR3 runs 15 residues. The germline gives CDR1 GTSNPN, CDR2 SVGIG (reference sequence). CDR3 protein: CAWTDEVVSNTEAFF. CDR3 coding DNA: TGTGCCTGGACCGATGAGGTGGTTTCGAACACTGAAGCTTTCTTT.

The CDR3 DNA reads TGTGCCAGCAGCATGGCCCTAGGGGCAGTTTTGTACCAAGAGACCCAGTACTTC. Its protein is CASSMALGAVLYQETQYF. V and J are TRBV28 and TRBJ2-5; TRBD1 is a possible D gene (5 bases). The CDR3 length is 18 residues. Germline CDR1 is MDHEN and CDR2 is SYDVKM. The V end lost 6 bases, the J end lost 0 bases, and 23 bases lay between the germline ends. Full variable domain (rest looked up from reference TRBV28 and TRBJ2-5): DVKVTQSSRYLVKRTGEKVFLECVQDMDHENMFWYRQDPGLGLRLIYFSYDVKMKEKGDIPEGYSVSREKKERFSLILESASTNQTSMYLCASSMALGAVLYQETQYFGPGTRLLVL.

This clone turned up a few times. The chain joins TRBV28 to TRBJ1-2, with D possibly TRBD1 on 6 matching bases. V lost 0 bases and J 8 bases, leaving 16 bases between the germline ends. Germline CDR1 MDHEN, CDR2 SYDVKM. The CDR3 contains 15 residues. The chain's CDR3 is CASSLWATGRSGYTF. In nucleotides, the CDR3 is TGTGCCAGCAGTTTATGGGCGACAGGAAGGAGCGGCTACACCTTC.

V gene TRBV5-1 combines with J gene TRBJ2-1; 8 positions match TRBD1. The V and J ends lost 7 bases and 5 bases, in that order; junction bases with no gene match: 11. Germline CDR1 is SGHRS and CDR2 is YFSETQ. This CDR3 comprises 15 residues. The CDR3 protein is CASSPGDRYNNEQFF. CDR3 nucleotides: TGCGCCAGCTCCCCAGGGGACAGGTATAACAATGAGCAGTTCTTC.

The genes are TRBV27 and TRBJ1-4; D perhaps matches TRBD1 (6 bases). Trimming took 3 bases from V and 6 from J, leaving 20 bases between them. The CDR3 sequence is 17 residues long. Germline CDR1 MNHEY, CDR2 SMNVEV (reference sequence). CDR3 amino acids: CASSFSLPTGEYEKLFF. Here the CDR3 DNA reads TGTGCCAGCAGTTTTTCCCTCCCGACAGGCGAGTATGAAAAACTGTTTTTT.

For the CDR3, the DNA is TGCAGTGCCGTCGGAGATGGCTACACCTTC. It specifies CSAVGDGYTF. The chain recombines TRBV20-1 with TRBJ1-2; D unclear. The CDR3 is made up of 10 amino acids. Germline V gives CDR1 DFQATT, CDR2 SNEGSKA (reference sequence). V was trimmed by 6 bases and J by 6 bases, leaving 8 bases between them.